The 14 T cell receptor beta chains presented below share a single source sample, sequenced in a study of shared clonotypes between healthy human individuals. Sequencing used immunoSEQ multiplex PCR; TCRdb keeps in-frame clones, though not all of them. The sample comprises some 580,000 clones, 97% of which are singletons, and about 0.06% rests with the top ten. Sequences were obtained from naive CD4+ T cells sorted from blood. The subset here: CD45RA+ positively selected. Receptor source: a woman aged 25 to 39 in good health.

The V call is TRBV5-1, the J call TRBJ2-1; TRBD2 matches at 8 bases. CDR1 is SGHRS and CDR2 is YFSETQ in the germline V gene. With V trimmed by 2 bases and J by 15 bases, 10 bases remained unmatched. This CDR3 contains 13 residues. The CDR3 coding sequence is TGCGCCAGCAGCTTACGGGAAGCGGGAGTGGTGTTCTTC. This translates into CASSLREAGVVFF.

The rearrangement uses TRBV25-1 and TRBJ2-3; TRBD1 might be the D (5 bases). V dropped 3 bases and J dropped 0 bases, with 10 bases sitting between them. Germline assignment: CDR1 MGHDK and CDR2 SYGVNS. This CDR3 is built from 15 residues. Written as DNA, the CDR3 is TGTGCCAGCAGTGACGACAGACTTAGCACAGATACGCAGTATTTT. Encoded protein: CASSDDRLSTDTQYF.

V gene TRBV5-1 combines with J gene TRBJ1-2, with 12 bases lining up with TRBD1. This CDR3 spans 17 amino acids. Germline V lookup: CDR1 SGHRS, CDR2 YFSETQ. Trimming removed 5 bases from V and 0 bases from J; junction bases left unmatched: 8. This CDR3 reads CASREAGQGAANYGYTF. The CDR3, as DNA: TGCGCCAGCAGGGAAGCGGGACAGGGGGCTGCTAACTATGGCTACACCTTC.

Written as DNA, the CDR3 is TGTGCCAGCAGCTCACGGACTAGCGGTTACACCGGGGAGCTGTTTTTT. Its protein product is CASSSRTSGYTGELFF. The J gene is TRBJ2-2, the V gene TRBV5-8; 10 nucleotides align to TRBD2. Germline V CDR1 and CDR2: SGHTS, YDEGEE. The V and J ends lost 3 bases and 3 bases, in that order; junction bases with no gene match: 5. The CDR3 covers 16 residues. The full variable domain, completed using reference TRBV5-8 and TRBJ2-2, is EAGVTQSPTHLIKTRGQQATLRCSPISGHTSVYWYQQALGLGLQFLLWYDEGEERNRGNFPPRFSGRQFPNYSSELNVNALELEDSALYLCASSSRTSGYTGELFFGEGSRLTVL.

A word on this clone: Other DNA sequences within the sample encode an identical CDR3. This chain links TRBV18 with TRBJ2-7; 10 bases are shared with TRBD1. The CDR3 extends over 15 amino acids. V lost 3 bases, J lost 4 bases, and 6 bases stayed unmatched. Germline V CDR1 and CDR2: KGHSH, LQKENI. The CDR3 sequence: CASSPPGQGIYEQYF. The CDR3, as DNA: TGTGCCAGCTCACCCCCGGGACAGGGGATATACGAGCAGTACTTC.

The chain joins TRBV6-4 to TRBJ2-1, with no clear D. Germline V CDR1 and CDR2: MRHNA, SNTAGT. Between the trimmed V and J ends, which lost 1 base and 5 bases, there was a span of 3 bases. The CDR3 has 12 residues. The CDR3 protein is CASSDLNNEQFF. The DNA of the CDR3 is TGTGCCAGCAGTGACTTGAACAATGAGCAGTTCTTC.

This clone has only one observation. The rearrangement uses TRBV4-2 and TRBJ1-5, with D perhaps matching TRBD1 (5 bases). Trimming stripped 0 bases from V and 10 bases from J, with 13 bases between. CDR3 length: 14 amino acids. CDR1 is LGHNA and CDR2 is YNFKEQ in the germline V gene. The CDR3 loop reads CASSQDPIGGPQHF. Written as DNA, the CDR3 is TGTGCCAGCAGCCAAGATCCTATCGGGGGACCCCAGCATTTT.

The chain carries TRBV6-6 and TRBJ2-5, with a possible D match to TRBD2 (5 bases). Trimming pared 7 bases from V and 0 bases from J, leaving 18 bases between. The CDR3 sequence is 16 residues long. From germline, CDR1 is MNHNY and CDR2 SVGAGI (reference sequence). This CDR3 is CASTKGTGWNQETQYF. The CDR3 bases are TGTGCCAGCACCAAAGGTACGGGATGGAACCAAGAGACCCAGTACTTC.

The sample holds one count of this clone. The chain joins TRBV5-4 to TRBJ2-7; 11 nucleotides match TRBD2. Germline V gene data show CDR1 as SGHNT and CDR2 as YYREEE (reference sequence). V was pared by 4 bases and J by 3 bases, with 6 bases of the junction left unmatched. The CDR3 sequence is 15 residues long. The CDR3 here is CASSKLAGVGYEQYF. The CDR3 DNA reads as TGTGCCAGCAGCAAACTAGCGGGAGTTGGCTACGAGCAGTACTTC.

This clone was seen just once. V and J are TRBV7-2 and TRBJ2-2; TRBD2 matches 7 bases. CDR1 is SGHTA and CDR2 is FQGNSA in the germline V gene. The CDR3 length is 18 residues. V shed 2 bases, J shed 5 bases, and the junction held 14 bases outside the gene matches. CDR3 DNA: TGTGCCAGCAGCTTACGTTTTGTCGGGCTAGCGGAGACCGGGGAGCTGTTTTTT. The encoded protein is CASSLRFVGLAETGELFF. Looking up the rest from reference TRBV7-2 and TRBJ2-2 gives the full variable domain: GAGVSQSPSNKVTEKGKDVELRCDPISGHTALYWYRQSLGQGLEFLIYFQGNSAPDKSGLPSDRFSAERTGGSVSTLTIQRTQQEDSAVYLCASSLRFVGLAETGELFFGEGSRLTVL.

J is TRBJ2-4 and V is TRBV6-5; 7 bases fit TRBD2. The CDR3 runs to 15 residues. V lost 0 bases and J lost 6; bases outside the gene matches: 5. CDR1 MNHEY and CDR2 SVGAGI come from the germline V gene. CDR3 sequence (DNA): TGTGCCAGCAGTTACTCTGTGGCGGGAGCAAACATTCAGTACTTC. Amino acid sequence: CASSYSVAGANIQYF.

V and J are TRBV6-1 and TRBJ2-7, with 12 nucleotides matching TRBD1. CDR3 length: 13 residues. J was trimmed by 2 bases and V by 9 bases; bases with no gene match: 2. The germline gives CDR1 MNHNS, CDR2 SASEGT. CDR3 in amino acids: CASWDRGPYEQYF. The CDR3 nucleotides are TGTGCCAGTTGGGACAGGGGGCCCTACGAGCAGTACTTC.

This clone showed up just once. The CDR3 region is CASSSIRSGGSSYNEQFF. The CDR3 coding sequence is TGTGCCAGCAGCTCAATCCGTAGCGGGGGGAGCTCCTACAATGAGCAGTTCTTC. The chain is built from TRBV11-2 and TRBJ2-1; 10 bases are a match to TRBD2. The V gene's germline CDR1 is SGHAT and CDR2 FQNNGV. This CDR3 region has 18 residues. The J segment lost 0 bases and the V segment lost 4 bases, leaving 9 bases of the junction unmatched.

A single count supports this clone. The V call is TRBV11-3, the J call TRBJ2-5, with 8 bases lining up with TRBD2. CDR1 and CDR2 from the germline V gene are SGHNT and YENEEA. J was trimmed by 1 base and V by 4 bases; bases with no gene match: 8. The CDR3 sequence is 16 residues long. CDR3 nucleotides: TGTGCCAGCAGCTCCGGGAGGGGGTCACCCCAAGAGACCCAGTACTTC. Translated: CASSSGRGSPQETQYF.